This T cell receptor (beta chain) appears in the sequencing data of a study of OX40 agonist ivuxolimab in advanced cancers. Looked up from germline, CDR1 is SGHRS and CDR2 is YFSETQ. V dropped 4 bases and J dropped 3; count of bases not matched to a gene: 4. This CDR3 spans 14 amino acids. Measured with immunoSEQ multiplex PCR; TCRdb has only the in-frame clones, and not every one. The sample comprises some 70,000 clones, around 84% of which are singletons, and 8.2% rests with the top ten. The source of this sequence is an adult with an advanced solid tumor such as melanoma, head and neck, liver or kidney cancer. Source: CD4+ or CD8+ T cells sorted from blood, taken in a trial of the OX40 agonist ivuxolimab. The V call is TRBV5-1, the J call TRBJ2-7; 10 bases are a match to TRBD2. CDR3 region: CASSPTSGIYEQYF. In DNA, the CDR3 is TGCGCCAGCAGCCCTACTAGCGGGATCTACGAGCAGTACTTC.